The source of this T cell receptor (beta chain) is a study of PD-L1 blockade in urothelial cancer. About the research overall: Males with bladder-origin urothelial cancer constituted about 85% of the roughly 30 patients. Patients arrived having already received 0 to 3 prior chemotherapy regimens. Researchers found blood samples held a median of around 140,000 T cells.

Sequencing was performed with immunoSEQ multiplex PCR; in TCRdb, only in-frame clones are kept and a portion is missing. The sample records roughly 29,000 clones, roughly 76% being singletons. Comments on this clone: Antigen unknown.

V shed 2 bases and J shed 1 base, with 9 bases lying between them. Germline CDR1 is MDHEN and CDR2 is SYDVKM. CDR3 length equals 15 residues. Study-wide points: Tumor-associated clones in the blood of durable-benefit patients grew more at 3 weeks.

The chain uses TRBV28 and TRBJ1-5, with TRBD1 as a possible D gene (5 bases). The sequence was collected from a man aged 50 to 59 with urothelial cancer. Material: PBMCs, obtained around atezolizumab (anti-PD-L1) treatment. For the CDR3, the DNA is TGTGCCAGCAGTTTAGGGCAGGGAAGCAATCAGCCCCAGCATTTT. Amino acids: CASSLGQGSNQPQHF. Combining the CDR3 with reference TRBV28 and TRBJ1-5 gives the whole variable domain DVKVTQSSRYLVKRTGEKVFLECVQDMDHENMFWYRQDPGLGLRLIYFSYDVKMKEKGDIPEGYSVSREKKERFSLILESASTNQTSMYLCASSLGQGSNQPQHFGDGTRLSIL.